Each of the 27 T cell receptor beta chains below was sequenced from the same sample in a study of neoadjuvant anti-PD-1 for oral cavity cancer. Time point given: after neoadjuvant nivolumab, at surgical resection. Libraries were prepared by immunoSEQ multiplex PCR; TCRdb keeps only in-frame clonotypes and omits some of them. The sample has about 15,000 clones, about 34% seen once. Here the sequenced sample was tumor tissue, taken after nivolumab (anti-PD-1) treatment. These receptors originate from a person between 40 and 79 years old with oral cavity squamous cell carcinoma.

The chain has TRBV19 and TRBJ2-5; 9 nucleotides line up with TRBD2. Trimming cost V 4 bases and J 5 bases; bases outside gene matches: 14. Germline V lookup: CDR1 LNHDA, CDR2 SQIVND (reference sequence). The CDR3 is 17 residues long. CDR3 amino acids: CASSRSSWASGEETQYF. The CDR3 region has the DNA TGTGCCAGTAGTAGATCCTCGTGGGCTAGCGGGGAGGAGACCCAGTACTTC.

This CDR3 reads CAWSVRLRGADTQYF. DNA for the CDR3: TGTGCCTGGAGTGTGAGGCTTCGTGGGGCAGATACGCAGTATTTT. The chain employs TRBV30 and TRBJ2-3; D call uncertain. CDR3 length: 15 residues. Germline V gives CDR1 GTSNPN, CDR2 SVGIG (reference sequence). The germline V and J ends were trimmed by 0 bases and 4 bases, with 14 bases remaining between them.

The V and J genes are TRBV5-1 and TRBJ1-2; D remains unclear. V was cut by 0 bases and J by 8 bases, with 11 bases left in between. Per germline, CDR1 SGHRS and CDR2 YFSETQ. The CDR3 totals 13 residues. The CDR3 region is CASSLEGSRGYTF. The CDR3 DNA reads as TGCGCCAGCAGCTTGGAGGGCTCGAGAGGCTACACCTTC.

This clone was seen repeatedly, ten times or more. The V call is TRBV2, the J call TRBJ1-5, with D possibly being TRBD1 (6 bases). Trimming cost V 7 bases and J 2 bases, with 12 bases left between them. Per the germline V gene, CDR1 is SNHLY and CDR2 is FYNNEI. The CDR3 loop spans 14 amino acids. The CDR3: CASKLQGGNQPQHF. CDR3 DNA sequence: TGTGCCAGCAAGCTACAGGGAGGCAATCAGCCCCAGCATTTT. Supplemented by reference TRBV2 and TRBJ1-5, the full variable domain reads EPEVTQTPSHQVTQMGQEVILRCVPISNHLYFYWYRQILGQKVEFLVSFYNNEISEKSEIFDDQFSVERPDGSNFTLKIRSTKLEDSAMYFCASKLQGGNQPQHFGDGTRLSIL.

The DNA of the CDR3 is TGTGCCAGCAGCAGCTTGACAGGGACCACTAATGAAAAACTGTTTTTT. Residues: CASSSLTGTTNEKLFF. This chain links TRBV5-6 with TRBJ1-4, with 7 nucleotides matching TRBD1. Germline V gives CDR1 SGHDT, CDR2 YYEEEE. V was pared by 4 bases and J by 2 bases, with 8 bases of the junction left unmatched. The CDR3 sequence is 16 residues long.

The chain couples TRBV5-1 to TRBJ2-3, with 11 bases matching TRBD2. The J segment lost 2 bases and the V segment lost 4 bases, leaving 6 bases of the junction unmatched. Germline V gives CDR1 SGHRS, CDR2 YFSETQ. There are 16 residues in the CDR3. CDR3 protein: CASSPGLAGFTDTQYF. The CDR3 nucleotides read TGCGCCAGCAGCCCCGGACTAGCGGGTTTCACAGATACGCAGTATTTT.

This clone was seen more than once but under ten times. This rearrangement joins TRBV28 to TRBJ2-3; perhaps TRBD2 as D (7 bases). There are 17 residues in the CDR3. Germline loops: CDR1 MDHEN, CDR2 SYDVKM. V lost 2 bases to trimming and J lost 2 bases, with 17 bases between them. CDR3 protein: CASSLVGGRPPTDTQYF. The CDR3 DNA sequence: TGTGCCAGCAGTTTAGTGGGGGGGCGGCCCCCCACAGATACGCAGTATTTT.

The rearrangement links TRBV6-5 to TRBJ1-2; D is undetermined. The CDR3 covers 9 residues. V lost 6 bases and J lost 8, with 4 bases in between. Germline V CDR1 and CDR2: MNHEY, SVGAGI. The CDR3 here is CASRTGYTF. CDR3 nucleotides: TGTGCCAGCAGGACCGGCTACACCTTC.

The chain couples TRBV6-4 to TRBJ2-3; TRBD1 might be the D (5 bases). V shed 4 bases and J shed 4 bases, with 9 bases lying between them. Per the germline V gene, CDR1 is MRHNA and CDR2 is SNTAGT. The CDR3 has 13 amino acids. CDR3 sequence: CASSVEQADTQYF. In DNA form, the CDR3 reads TGTGCCAGCAGTGTAGAACAGGCAGATACGCAGTATTTT.

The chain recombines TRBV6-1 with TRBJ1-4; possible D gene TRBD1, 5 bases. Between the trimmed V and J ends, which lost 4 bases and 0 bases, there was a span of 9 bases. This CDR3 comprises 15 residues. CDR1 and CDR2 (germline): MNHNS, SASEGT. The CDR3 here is CASSGVTATNEKLFF. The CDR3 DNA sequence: TGTGCCAGCAGTGGAGTGACAGCAACTAATGAAAAACTGTTTTTT.

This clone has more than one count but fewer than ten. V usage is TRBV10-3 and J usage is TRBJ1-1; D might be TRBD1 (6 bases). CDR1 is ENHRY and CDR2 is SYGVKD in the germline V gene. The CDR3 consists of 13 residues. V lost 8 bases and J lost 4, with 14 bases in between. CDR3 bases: TGTGCCATCTACAGGGAAGTGGGCACTGAAGCTTTCTTT. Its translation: CAIYREVGTEAFF.

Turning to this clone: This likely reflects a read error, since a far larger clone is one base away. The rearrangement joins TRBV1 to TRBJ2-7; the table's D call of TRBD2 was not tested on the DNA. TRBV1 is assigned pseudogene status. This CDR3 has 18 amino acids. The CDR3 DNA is TGCACCAGCAGCCAGATGACTAGCGGGGGGGCGAAAGCCTACGAGCAGTACTTC. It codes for CTSSQMTSGGAKAYEQYF.

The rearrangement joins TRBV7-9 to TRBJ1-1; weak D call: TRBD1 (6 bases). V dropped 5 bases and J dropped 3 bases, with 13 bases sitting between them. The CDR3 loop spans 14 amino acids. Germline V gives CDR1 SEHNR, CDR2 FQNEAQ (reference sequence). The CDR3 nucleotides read TGTGCCAGCAGCAAACAGGGAGGGGACACTGAAGCTTTCTTT. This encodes CASSKQGGDTEAFF.

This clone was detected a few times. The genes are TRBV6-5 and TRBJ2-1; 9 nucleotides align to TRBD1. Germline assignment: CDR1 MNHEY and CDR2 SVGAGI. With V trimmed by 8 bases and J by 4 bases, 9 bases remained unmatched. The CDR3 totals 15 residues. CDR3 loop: CASAYPGQGYNEQFF. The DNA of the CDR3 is TGTGCCAGCGCCTATCCAGGACAGGGGTACAATGAGCAGTTCTTC.

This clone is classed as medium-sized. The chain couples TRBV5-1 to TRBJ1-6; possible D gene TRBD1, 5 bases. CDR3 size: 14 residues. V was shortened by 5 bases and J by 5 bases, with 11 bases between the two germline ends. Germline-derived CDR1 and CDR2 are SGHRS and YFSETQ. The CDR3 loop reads CASSWGENNSPLHF. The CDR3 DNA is TGCGCCAGCAGTTGGGGGGAAAATAATTCACCCCTCCACTTT.

The CDR3 DNA is TGCAGCGTCGGGCGGACAGATACGCAGTATTTT. Translated, it gives CSVGRTDTQYF. This sequence joins TRBV29-1 and TRBJ2-3; D gene unclear. The CDR3 extends over 11 amino acids. Per germline, CDR1 SQVTM and CDR2 ANQGSEA. The V end lost 6 bases, the J end lost 3 bases, and 7 bases lay between the germline ends.

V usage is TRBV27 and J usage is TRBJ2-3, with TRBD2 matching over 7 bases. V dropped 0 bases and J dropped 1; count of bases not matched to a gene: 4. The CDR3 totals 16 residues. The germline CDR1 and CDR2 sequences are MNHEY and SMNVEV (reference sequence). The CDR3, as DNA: TGTGCCAGCAGTTTATCCGGGCTAGCGGGCACAGATACGCAGTATTTT. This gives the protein CASSLSGLAGTDTQYF.

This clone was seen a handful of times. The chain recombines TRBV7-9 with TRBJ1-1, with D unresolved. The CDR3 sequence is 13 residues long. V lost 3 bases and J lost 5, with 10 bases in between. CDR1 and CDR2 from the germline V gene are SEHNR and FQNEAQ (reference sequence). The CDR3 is CASSLRVVTEAFF. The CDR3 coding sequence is TGTGCCAGCAGCTTGAGGGTGGTGACTGAAGCTTTCTTT.

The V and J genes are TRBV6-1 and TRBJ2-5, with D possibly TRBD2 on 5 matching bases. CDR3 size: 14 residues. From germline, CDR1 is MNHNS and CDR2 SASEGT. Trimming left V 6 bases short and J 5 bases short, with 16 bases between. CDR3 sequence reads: CASRNIRDFETQYF. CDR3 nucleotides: TGTGCCAGCAGAAACATTCGGGATTTCGAGACCCAGTACTTC.

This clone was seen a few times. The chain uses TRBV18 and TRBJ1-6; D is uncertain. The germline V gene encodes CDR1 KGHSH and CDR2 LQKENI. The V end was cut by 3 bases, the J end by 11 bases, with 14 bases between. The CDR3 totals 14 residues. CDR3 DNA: TGTGCCAGCTCACCTAACCCCCTTGGAGCACCCCTCCACTTT. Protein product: CASSPNPLGAPLHF.

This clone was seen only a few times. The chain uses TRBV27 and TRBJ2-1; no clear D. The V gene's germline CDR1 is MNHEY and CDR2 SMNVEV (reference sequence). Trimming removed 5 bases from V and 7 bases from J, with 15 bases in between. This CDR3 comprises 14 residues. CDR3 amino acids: CASSPNPPGNEQFF. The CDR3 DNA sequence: TGTGCCAGCAGTCCCAATCCCCCCGGGAATGAGCAGTTCTTC.

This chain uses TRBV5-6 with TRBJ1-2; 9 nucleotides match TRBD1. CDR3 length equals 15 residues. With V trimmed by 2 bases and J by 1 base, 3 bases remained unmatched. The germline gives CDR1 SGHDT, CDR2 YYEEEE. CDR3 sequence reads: CASSFGDRVNYGYTF. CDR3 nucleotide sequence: TGTGCCAGCAGCTTTGGGGACAGGGTTAACTATGGCTACACCTTC.

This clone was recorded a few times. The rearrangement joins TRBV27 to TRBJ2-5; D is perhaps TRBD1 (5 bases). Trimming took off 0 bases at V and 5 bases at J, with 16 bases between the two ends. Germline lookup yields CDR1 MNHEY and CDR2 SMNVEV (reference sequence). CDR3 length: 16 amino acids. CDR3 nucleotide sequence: TGTGCCAGCAGTTTATCGCGAGTAGGGGCGCAGGAGACCCAGTACTTC. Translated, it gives CASSLSRVGAQETQYF.

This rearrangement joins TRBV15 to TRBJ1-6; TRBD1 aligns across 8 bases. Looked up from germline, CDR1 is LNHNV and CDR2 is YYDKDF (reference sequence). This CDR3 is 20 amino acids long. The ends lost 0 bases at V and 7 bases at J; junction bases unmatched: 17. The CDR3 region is CATSRDRDRRSLITNSPLHF. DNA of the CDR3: TGTGCCACCAGCAGAGATAGGGACAGGCGGAGCCTTATTACAAATTCACCCCTCCACTTT.

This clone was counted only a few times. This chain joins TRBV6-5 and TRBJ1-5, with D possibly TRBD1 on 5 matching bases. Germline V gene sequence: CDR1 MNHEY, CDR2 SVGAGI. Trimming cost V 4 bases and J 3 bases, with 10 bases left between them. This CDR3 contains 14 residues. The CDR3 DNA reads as TGTGCCAGCAGTTTGAGACAGAACAATCAGCCCCAGCATTTT. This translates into CASSLRQNNQPQHF.

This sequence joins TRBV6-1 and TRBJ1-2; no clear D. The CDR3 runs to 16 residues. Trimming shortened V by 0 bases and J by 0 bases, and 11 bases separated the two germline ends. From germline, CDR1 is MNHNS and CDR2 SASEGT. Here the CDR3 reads CASSEAGVTANYGYTF. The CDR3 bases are TGTGCCAGCAGTGAAGCCGGGGTCACAGCTAACTATGGCTACACCTTC.

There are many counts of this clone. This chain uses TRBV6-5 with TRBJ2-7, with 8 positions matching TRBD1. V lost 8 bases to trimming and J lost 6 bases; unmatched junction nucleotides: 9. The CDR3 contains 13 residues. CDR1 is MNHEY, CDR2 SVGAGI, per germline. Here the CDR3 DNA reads TGTGCCAGCCGAAGAGGACAGGGAGCCGAGCAGTACTTC. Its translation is CASRRGQGAEQYF.